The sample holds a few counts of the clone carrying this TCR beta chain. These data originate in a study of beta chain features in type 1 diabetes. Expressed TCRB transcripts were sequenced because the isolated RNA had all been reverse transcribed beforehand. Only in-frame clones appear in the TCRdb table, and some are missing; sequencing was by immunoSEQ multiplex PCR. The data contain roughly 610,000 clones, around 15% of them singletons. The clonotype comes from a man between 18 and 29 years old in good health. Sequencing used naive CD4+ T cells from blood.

The CDR3 nucleotides read TGTGCCAGCAGCTGGAGACAGGGTTCGGCTGAAGCTTTCTTT. It translates to CASSWRQGSAEAFF. The chain couples TRBV5-4 to TRBJ1-1; 7 bases are a match to TRBD1. V dropped 3 bases and J dropped 6; count of bases not matched to a gene: 8. Germline V gene data show CDR1 as SGHNT and CDR2 as YYREEE (reference sequence). The CDR3 has 14 residues.